The 20 T cell receptor beta chains below come from one sample, sequenced in a study of regulatory and conventional T cells in RAG deficiency. Assay used: immunoSEQ multiplex PCR; TCRdb lists only in-frame clones, some missing. This table holds some 30,000 clones, approximately 96% found once. Genomic DNA came from blood conventional CD4+ T cells gated CD25-low CD127-high. These records were also assigned to another study, of regulatory T cells. That report notes: Amplification used 52 TRBV primers and 13 TRBJ primers.

The sample comprised CD25- CD4+ T cells sorted from blood. These receptors were taken from a human donor in good health.

Written as DNA, the CDR3 is TGTGCCATCGGTAGGGGGGGGAATAGGGATGAGCAGTTCTTC. Encoded protein: CAIGRGGNRDEQFF. V gene TRBV10-3 combines with J gene TRBJ2-1; TRBD2 might be the D (7 bases). This CDR3 is built from 14 residues. The germline V gene encodes CDR1 ENHRY and CDR2 SYGVKD. V was trimmed by 8 bases and J by 8 bases, leaving 19 bases between them.

CDR3 DNA: TGCGCCAGCAGCCAAGTTTCGGCAGGGTACAATGAGCAGTTCTTC. It encodes CASSQVSAGYNEQFF. V is TRBV4-3 and J is TRBJ2-1; a weak D match, TRBD1 (5 bases). Deletions cut 1 base from V and 4 bases from J, with 11 bases between. The germline V gene has CDR1 LGHNA and CDR2 YSLEER. The CDR3 is made up of 15 amino acids.

J is TRBJ1-3 and V is TRBV12-5, with D perhaps matching TRBD1 (6 bases). Germline lookup yields CDR1 LGHNT and CDR2 FRNRAP. Trimming removed 0 bases at V and 1 base at J, with 10 bases between. CDR3 length equals 16 residues. CDR3: CASGLVQGGSGNTIYF. The CDR3 bases are TGTGCTAGTGGTTTGGTACAAGGGGGATCTGGAAACACCATATATTTT.

The J gene is TRBJ2-7, the V gene TRBV5-4, with TRBD2 matching 7 bases. J was trimmed by 2 bases and V by 4 bases; bases with no gene match: 12. The CDR3 runs to 16 residues. CDR1 and CDR2 (germline): SGHNT, YYREEE (reference sequence). CDR3 DNA sequence: TGTGCCAGCAGCCCCGGCTTTGGCGGGAGCCCCTACGAGCAGTACTTC. Its protein is CASSPGFGGSPYEQYF.

This clone was recorded once. This chain's CDR3 is CASSPSQGHTDTQYF. CDR3 in DNA: TGTGCCAGCAGCCCCTCGCAGGGACACACAGATACGCAGTATTTT. The V gene is TRBV11-1, the J gene TRBJ2-3; a possible D gene is TRBD1 (6 bases). The CDR3 consists of 15 residues. V was cut by 5 bases and J by 2 bases, with 14 bases left in between. Germline V lookup: CDR1 SGHAT, CDR2 FQDESV (reference sequence).

V and J are TRBV7-2 and TRBJ2-3; 8 nucleotides line up with TRBD2. CDR1 SGHTA and CDR2 FQGNSA come from the germline V gene. V was pared by 1 base and J by 7 bases, with 4 bases of the junction left unmatched. The CDR3 runs 14 residues. The CDR3 DNA reads TGTGCCAGCAGCTTAGGGACTAGCAGCAATACGCAGTATTTT. Residues: CASSLGTSSNTQYF.

The chain links TRBV7-2 to TRBJ2-7; TRBD1 might be the D (6 bases). V lost 7 bases and J 2 bases, leaving 15 bases between the germline ends. Germline V gene lookup returns CDR1 SGHTA and CDR2 FQGNSA. This CDR3 is built from 14 residues. The CDR3: CASTLQQGPYEQYF. CDR3 DNA: TGTGCCAGCACCTTGCAACAGGGCCCCTACGAGCAGTACTTC.

V is TRBV19 and J is TRBJ2-5, with unresolved D. The CDR3 sequence is 14 residues long. Germline V gene sequence: CDR1 LNHDA, CDR2 SQIVND (reference sequence). V lost 1 base and J lost 1, with 7 bases in between. The CDR3 sequence is CASSIADPQETQYF. Here the CDR3 DNA reads TGTGCCAGTAGTATAGCAGATCCCCAAGAGACCCAGTACTTC.

The chain links TRBV4-1 to TRBJ2-1; 8 positions agree with TRBD2. The CDR3 is 17 residues long. J was trimmed by 4 bases and V by 1 base; bases with no gene match: 9. Germline assignment: CDR1 MGHRA and CDR2 YSYEKL. CDR3 DNA: TGCGCCAGCAGCCAAGGACTAGCGCGTGCCCTATACAATGAGCAGTTCTTC. Protein: CASSQGLARALYNEQFF.

Concerning this clone itself: Relative to the germline gene, one junction end is altered; a read error may explain this. The genes are TRBV7-9 and TRBJ1-2; D is perhaps TRBD1 (6 bases). The germline V gene encodes CDR1 SEHNR and CDR2 FQNEAQ (reference sequence). This CDR3 spans 12 amino acids. The CDR3 DNA sequence: TGTGCCAGCAGCTTAGTGACCACAGGGCCTTCCTTC. Its protein is CASSLVTTGPSF.

V is TRBV5-4 and J is TRBJ2-5; D is possibly TRBD2 (7 bases). Germline lookup yields CDR1 SGHNT and CDR2 YYREEE (reference sequence). The V end lost 0 bases, the J end lost 0 bases, and 12 bases lay between the germline ends. The CDR3 has 16 amino acids. The CDR3 spells CASSLDAGAHQETQYF. The DNA of the CDR3 is TGTGCCAGCAGCTTGGATGCGGGGGCCCACCAAGAGACCCAGTACTTC.

The rearrangement joins TRBV2 to TRBJ2-6; no clear D gene. Between the trimmed V and J ends, which lost 6 bases and 4 bases, there was a span of 10 bases. CDR1 is SNHLY, CDR2 FYNNEI, per germline. The CDR3 extends over 14 amino acids. CDR3 nucleotides: TGTGCCAGCAGGGTAGTCACGGGGGCCAACGTCCTGACTTTC. It translates to CASRVVTGANVLTF.

The chain has TRBV5-5 and TRBJ2-3, with D unclear. The CDR3 has 14 residues. V lost 4 bases, J lost 4 bases, and 13 bases lay in between. CDR1 and CDR2 from the germline V gene are SGHKS and YYEKEE (reference sequence). The CDR3 region has the DNA TGTGCCAGCAGCCCCTCTCTCGAGGCAGATACGCAGTATTTT. Protein: CASSPSLEADTQYF.

The J gene is TRBJ2-3, the V gene TRBV7-2, with a tentative D call TRBD2 (6 bases). Germline V gene data show CDR1 as SGHTA and CDR2 as FQGNSA. Trimming took off 4 bases at V and 5 bases at J, with 13 bases between the two ends. This CDR3 is 14 amino acids long. CDR3 amino acids: CASSSGDPRDTQYF. The CDR3 nucleotides are TGTGCCAGCAGCTCGGGGGACCCACGAGATACGCAGTATTTT.

This CDR3 is CASSDEDEQYF. The CDR3 DNA is TGTGCCAGCAGCGACGAGGACGAGCAGTACTTC. The chain combines TRBV7-2 with TRBJ2-7; D not certain. CDR1 is SGHTA, CDR2 FQGNSA, per germline. The CDR3 contains 11 residues. Trimming removed 5 bases from V and 5 bases from J, with 7 bases in between.

The rearrangement links TRBV5-1 to TRBJ2-3; 8 bases agree with TRBD1. Germline V gene sequence: CDR1 SGHRS, CDR2 YFSETQ. Trimming cost V 5 bases and J 0 bases; bases outside gene matches: 8. The CDR3 sequence is 16 residues long. The CDR3 spells CASSRWTGLSTDTQYF. The CDR3, as DNA: TGCGCCAGCAGTCGTTGGACAGGGCTTAGCACAGATACGCAGTATTTT.

This chain connects TRBV5-4 to TRBJ1-1; possible D gene TRBD1, 6 bases. V gave up 4 bases and J gave up 3 bases, with 7 bases separating them. There are 12 residues in the CDR3. Per the germline V gene, CDR1 is SGHNT and CDR2 is YYREEE (reference sequence). CDR3 nucleotides: TGTGCCAGCAGCCGGACAGACACTGAAGCTTTCTTT. It encodes CASSRTDTEAFF.

V gene TRBV6-6 combines with J gene TRBJ1-1, with 7 bases lining up with TRBD1. After removal of 0 bases from V and 6 bases from J, the junction contained 7 bases not matched to a gene. Germline V gives CDR1 MNHNY, CDR2 SVGAGI (reference sequence). CDR3 length equals 15 residues. The CDR3, as DNA: TGTGCCAGCAGTTACTCGAATAAGGGGGCCGCTGAAGCTTTCTTT. Translated, it gives CASSYSNKGAAEAFF.

The J gene is TRBJ1-4, the V gene TRBV6-5, with 8 bases fitting TRBD1. In germline, CDR1 is MNHEY, CDR2 SVGAGI. The junction had 3 bases not matched to a gene; V was cut back by 2 bases and J by 7 bases. The CDR3 consists of 14 residues. This CDR3 reads CASSYQGAGEKLFF. Written as DNA, the CDR3 is TGTGCCAGCAGTTACCAGGGGGCGGGTGAAAAACTGTTTTTT.

The V call is TRBV30, the J call TRBJ1-6; possible D gene TRBD1, 5 bases. This CDR3 is 21 amino acids long. Per germline, CDR1 GTSNPN and CDR2 SVGIG (reference sequence). With 0 bases removed from V and 8 bases from J, the gap between germline ends came to 32 bases. CDR3 DNA sequence: TGTGCCTGGAGTGTACAATCGGGGGGTGTCGGCCGCTTGAGATTATATTCACCCCTCCACTTT. Amino acids: CAWSVQSGGVGRLRLYSPLHF.